This record looks at one T cell receptor beta chain sequence and its context. The table came from immunoSEQ multiplex PCR; TCRdb's copy has only in-frame clones and leaves some out. This sample carries some 140,000 clones, more than 90% of them seen once, and the ten largest clones take approximately 10%. The data belong to a study of control samples from healthy donors and cancer patients. Trimming took off 4 bases at V and 0 bases at J, with 7 bases between the two ends. This CDR3 comprises 14 residues. The germline V gene encodes CDR1 KGHSH and CDR2 LQKENI. The source material was blood. This clonotype originated in a man aged 25-45 years in good health. The rearrangement joins TRBV18 to TRBJ1-3; D is undetermined. CDR3 in DNA: TGTGCCAGCTCACAGAAAAGCTCTGGAAACACCATATATTTT. Translation: CASSQKSSGNTIYF.